This TCR beta chain stems from a study of OX40 agonist ivuxolimab in advanced cancers. About the study: A mean age of 60 years, range about 20 to 90, was recorded, and more than 80% were male.

The method was immunoSEQ multiplex PCR; TCRdb's version includes in-frame clones alone and lacks a portion of them. The sample yields 8,500 to 14,000 clones, around four fifths seen once. V gave up 3 bases and J gave up 7 bases, with 10 bases separating them. CDR1 MDHEN and CDR2 SYDVKM come from the germline V gene. The CDR3 is made up of 12 amino acids. Study conclusions and caveats: In the 0.1-3.0 mg/kg groups, partial responders showed among the lowest expansion.

By frequency in the sample, this clone is large (0.1 to 1%). The antigen is undetermined. Sequences were derived from CD4+ or CD8+ T cells sorted from blood, sampled in a trial of the OX40 agonist ivuxolimab. The chain couples TRBV28 to TRBJ2-7; the D is unclear. The sequence came from an adult with an advanced solid tumor such as melanoma, head and neck, liver or kidney cancer. CDR3 loop: CASSFWSGEQYF. CDR3 in DNA: TGTGCCAGCAGTTTTTGGTCCGGGGAGCAGTACTTC. The whole variable domain, filled in from reference TRBV28 and TRBJ2-7, reads DVKVTQSSRYLVKRTGEKVFLECVQDMDHENMFWYRQDPGLGLRLIYFSYDVKMKEKGDIPEGYSVSREKKERFSLILESASTNQTSMYLCASSFWSGEQYFGPGTRLTVT.